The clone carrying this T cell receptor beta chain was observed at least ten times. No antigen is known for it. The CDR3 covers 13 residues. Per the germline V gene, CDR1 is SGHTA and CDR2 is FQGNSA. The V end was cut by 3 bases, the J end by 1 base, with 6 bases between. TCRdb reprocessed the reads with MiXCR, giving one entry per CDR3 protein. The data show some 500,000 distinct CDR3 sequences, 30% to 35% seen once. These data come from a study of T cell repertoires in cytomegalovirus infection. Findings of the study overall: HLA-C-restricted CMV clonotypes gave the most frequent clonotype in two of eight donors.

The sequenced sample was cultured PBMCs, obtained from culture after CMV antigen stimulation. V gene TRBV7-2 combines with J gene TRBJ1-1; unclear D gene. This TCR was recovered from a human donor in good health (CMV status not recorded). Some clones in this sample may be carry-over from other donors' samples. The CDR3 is CASSFTRNTEAFF. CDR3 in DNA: TGTGCCAGCAGCTTTACACGGAACACTGAAGCTTTCTTT.